This T cell receptor (beta chain) is drawn from a study of PD-1 blockade in mismatch repair-deficient tumors. Study information: Enrolled about 2012-2016, patients had progressing, pretreated mismatch repair-deficient cancers of about a dozen types. The study, taken as a whole, reports: Tumor-resident clones, often undetectable pretreatment in blood, expanded then contracted after pembrolizumab.

With respect to this clone: Its antigen is not identified.

CDR1 is SGHVS, CDR2 FQNEAQ, per germline. The V gene end was trimmed by 0 bases and the J gene end by 1 base; junction bases not matched to a gene: 6. This CDR3 region has 16 residues. Here immunoSEQ multiplex PCR was the method, and the copy in TCRdb shows in-frame clones only, minus some. The profile shows roughly 130,000 clones, around nine tenths of them singletons. Mismatch repair deficiency was confirmed in all patients, by PCR or immunohistochemistry. A few pembrolizumab responders had their TCRs sequenced. The input for sequencing was peripheral blood, taken just over 70 weeks after starting pembrolizumab. The chain is built from TRBV7-8 and TRBJ2-7, with TRBD1 matching over 7 bases. This clonotype originated in an adult with mismatch repair-deficient cancer. CDR3 sequence reads: CASSLAQGVPSYEQYF. Here the CDR3 DNA reads TGTGCCAGCAGCTTAGCGCAGGGGGTCCCTTCCTACGAGCAGTACTTC.